A selection of T cell receptor beta chains follows, all from one sample in a study of blood T cell repertoires in COVID-19. Profiling relied on immunoSEQ multiplex PCR, and the TCRdb table lists in-frame clones only, not all of them. The sample contains 300,000 to 350,000 clones, roughly 89% of which appear only once. Sequences were obtained from peripheral blood. The receptors here all came from a woman younger than 35 who had recovered from COVID-19. CDR3s include the opening cysteine and the closing phenylalanine or tryptophan. A D gene is named only where the DNA matches it firmly. The size entry is marked missing in some rows and otherwise reads once, few, many or a size class.

CDR3nt: TGTGCCAGTAGCCAAGGGACAGGGGGCAATCTGCGCGATAATTCACCCCTCCACTTT
CDR3aa: CASSQGTGGNLRDNSPLHF
d_gene: TRBD1
j_gene: TRBJ1-6
v_gene: TRBV19
abundance: -

CDR3nt: TGTGCCAGCAGTAAAGGGGCTAGCGGGAGGGGCAAAACAGATACGCAGTATTTT
CDR3aa: CASSKGASGRGKTDTQYF
d_gene: TRBD2
j_gene: TRBJ2-3
v_gene: TRBV6-1
abundance: few

CDR3nt: TGTGCCAGCAGCTTGGGTTCGGGTTTTTATCAGCCCCAGCATTTT
CDR3aa: CASSLGSGFYQPQHF
d_gene: -
j_gene: TRBJ1-5
v_gene: TRBV5-6
abundance: -

CDR3nt: TGTGCCAGCAGAACCCAAGGGACAGCGCCTAACTATGGCTACACCTTC
CDR3aa: CASRTQGTAPNYGYTF
d_gene: TRBD1
j_gene: TRBJ1-2
v_gene: TRBV9
abundance: once

CDR3nt: TGCGCCAGCAGCCAAGAGTTTCGGGGTCTGAATGGCTACACCTTC
CDR3aa: CASSQEFRGLNGYTF
d_gene: -
j_gene: TRBJ1-2
v_gene: TRBV4-3
abundance: -

CDR3nt: TGTGCCAGCAGCTTAGTCCTGGCGGGAGGCACAGATACGCAGTATTTT
CDR3aa: CASSLVLAGGTDTQYF
d_gene: TRBD2
j_gene: TRBJ2-3
v_gene: TRBV7-9
abundance: -

CDR3nt: TGTGCCAGCAGGATGGGGACAGGGTCCGCTGAAGCTTTCTTT
CDR3aa: CASRMGTGSAEAFF
d_gene: TRBD1
j_gene: TRBJ1-1
v_gene: TRBV6-5
abundance: -

CDR3nt: TGTGCCAGCAGCTCTCCTCCCGGGGAACGCTATGGCTACACCTTC
CDR3aa: CASSSPPGERYGYTF
d_gene: -
j_gene: TRBJ1-2
v_gene: TRBV7-2
abundance: -

CDR3nt: TGCGCCAGCAGCTTGGGACAGGGCAGTAATGAGCAGTTCTTC
CDR3aa: CASSLGQGSNEQFF
d_gene: TRBD1
j_gene: TRBJ2-1
v_gene: TRBV5-1
abundance: -

CDR3nt: TGTGCCAGCAGTCCTTGGCGGGAGATTCACAATGAGCAGTTCTTC
CDR3aa: CASSPWREIHNEQFF
d_gene: TRBD2
j_gene: TRBJ2-1
v_gene: TRBV27
abundance: -

CDR3nt: TGCGCCAGCAGCTTGGCGGAGGGTCAGGAGTTCTTC
CDR3aa: CASSLAEGQEFF
d_gene: -
j_gene: TRBJ2-1
v_gene: TRBV5-1
abundance: -

CDR3nt: TGTGCCTGGAGTCAGGGGGCCGGAGGGGCTTTCTTT
CDR3aa: CAWSQGAGGAFF
d_gene: TRBD1
j_gene: TRBJ1-1
v_gene: TRBV30
abundance: -

CDR3nt: TGTGCCAGCAGCAAAGCGCCGGGCAGGACTGTGCGGAACTATGGCTACACCTTC
CDR3aa: CASSKAPGRTVRNYGYTF
d_gene: -
j_gene: TRBJ1-2
v_gene: TRBV21-1
abundance: -

CDR3nt: TGTGCCAGCAGTGCCCACCGGGACAGGGGGAAGGAAAAACTGTTTTTT
CDR3aa: CASSAHRDRGKEKLFF
d_gene: TRBD1
j_gene: TRBJ1-4
v_gene: TRBV6-2/TRBV6-3
abundance: -

CDR3nt: TGTGCCAGCAGCCCTGACAGGGGCACTGAAGCTTTCTTT
CDR3aa: CASSPDRGTEAFF
d_gene: TRBD1
j_gene: TRBJ1-1
v_gene: TRBV5-6
abundance: -

CDR3nt: TGTGCCAGCAGCTTAGACTACTCATACAATGAGCAGTTCTTC
CDR3aa: CASSLDYSYNEQFF
d_gene: -
j_gene: TRBJ2-1
v_gene: TRBV7-2
abundance: -

CDR3nt: TGTGCCAGCAGACCTGGGGGGGGCACAGATACGCAGTATTTT
CDR3aa: CASRPGGGTDTQYF
d_gene: TRBD2
j_gene: TRBJ2-3
v_gene: TRBV6-5
abundance: -

CDR3nt: TGTGCCAGCAGCACTATAGCGGGTAGCTCCTACAATGAGCAGTTCTTC
CDR3aa: CASSTIAGSSYNEQFF
d_gene: TRBD2
j_gene: TRBJ2-1
v_gene: TRBV11-2
abundance: -

CDR3nt: TGTGCCAGCAGTTTCTTGGACAGTAACGATGGCTACACCTTC
CDR3aa: CASSFLDSNDGYTF
d_gene: -
j_gene: TRBJ1-2
v_gene: TRBV27
abundance: -

CDR3nt: TGTGCCAGCAGTCAATCGGGGATCTATGGCTACACCTTC
CDR3aa: CASSQSGIYGYTF
d_gene: -
j_gene: TRBJ1-2
v_gene: TRBV12-3/TRBV12-4
abundance: -

CDR3nt: TGTGCCAGCAGCTGGGGACTAGCGGGAGTCTACAATGAGCAGTTCTTC
CDR3aa: CASSWGLAGVYNEQFF
d_gene: TRBD2
j_gene: TRBJ2-1
v_gene: TRBV7-8
abundance: few

CDR3nt: TGTGCCATCAGTGAGGACAGGGACTATGGCTACACCTTC
CDR3aa: CAISEDRDYGYTF
d_gene: TRBD1
j_gene: TRBJ1-2
v_gene: TRBV10-3
abundance: -

CDR3nt: TGTGCCAGTCAACCTCCAGGGGGCGGCAATCAGCCCCAGCATTTT
CDR3aa: CASQPPGGGNQPQHF
d_gene: TRBD1
j_gene: TRBJ1-5
v_gene: TRBV19
abundance: -

CDR3nt: TGTGCCAGCAGCCATCCGGGACAGGCGCAAGAGACCCAGTACTTC
CDR3aa: CASSHPGQAQETQYF
d_gene: TRBD1
j_gene: TRBJ2-5
v_gene: TRBV11-3
abundance: -

CDR3nt: TGTGCCAGCAGTTACTCTGTGGCACAGGGTAAGGGCTACACCTTC
CDR3aa: CASSYSVAQGKGYTF
d_gene: -
j_gene: TRBJ1-2
v_gene: TRBV6-5
abundance: -

CDR3nt: TGTGCCAGCCTGGGACAGAGAGTCTACAATGAGCAGTTCTTC
CDR3aa: CASLGQRVYNEQFF
d_gene: TRBD1
j_gene: TRBJ2-1
v_gene: TRBV28
abundance: few

CDR3nt: TGTGCCAGCAGCCAAGTTTCTAGCGGGAGGAGCCTCACCTACAATGAGCAGTTCTTC
CDR3aa: CASSQVSSGRSLTYNEQFF
d_gene: TRBD2
j_gene: TRBJ2-1
v_gene: TRBV3-1/TRBV3-2
abundance: -

CDR3nt: TGTGCCAGCAGCACCCGACTCGCAGATACGCAGTATTTT
CDR3aa: CASSTRLADTQYF
d_gene: -
j_gene: TRBJ2-3
v_gene: TRBV7-9
abundance: -

CDR3nt: TGTGCCAGCAGCTTAGTAGGCGCGCGGGAGACCCAGTACTTC
CDR3aa: CASSLVGARETQYF
d_gene: -
j_gene: TRBJ2-5
v_gene: TRBV11-3
abundance: -

CDR3nt: TGCGCCAGCAGCCAAGATGTGGGACTAGCGGGAGGGAGGAGCCAGTTCTTC
CDR3aa: CASSQDVGLAGGRSQFF
d_gene: TRBD2
j_gene: TRBJ2-1
v_gene: TRBV4-3
abundance: -

CDR3nt: TGTGCCAGCTCACCGCCAGAAACCGGGACAGGGGGTGAAAAACTGTTTTTT
CDR3aa: CASSPPETGTGGEKLFF
d_gene: TRBD1
j_gene: TRBJ1-4
v_gene: TRBV18
abundance: -

CDR3nt: TGTGCCAGCAGTTCCGGGAGAGGGGAAGGAGAAAAACTGTTTTTT
CDR3aa: CASSSGRGEGEKLFF
d_gene: -
j_gene: TRBJ1-4
v_gene: TRBV6-4
abundance: -

CDR3nt: TGTGCCAGCAGCTTAGCAGGGGTCTACAATGAGCAGTTCTTC
CDR3aa: CASSLAGVYNEQFF
d_gene: -
j_gene: TRBJ2-1
v_gene: TRBV7-2
abundance: -

CDR3nt: TGTGCCAGCAGCCGGGACAGGGTAAGCGGGAGGACAAACGATACGCAGTATTTT
CDR3aa: CASSRDRVSGRTNDTQYF
d_gene: -
j_gene: TRBJ2-3
v_gene: TRBV3-1/TRBV3-2
abundance: -

CDR3nt: TGTGCCTGGAGTCTCGGGGGAGCGGGGGCTAGCACAGATACGCAGTATTTT
CDR3aa: CAWSLGGAGASTDTQYF
d_gene: TRBD2
j_gene: TRBJ2-3
v_gene: TRBV30
abundance: once

CDR3nt: TGTGCCAGCAGCCGCGCGGGAGGATATACCGGGGAGCTGTTTTTT
CDR3aa: CASSRAGGYTGELFF
d_gene: TRBD2
j_gene: TRBJ2-2
v_gene: TRBV6-5
abundance: -

CDR3nt: TGTGCTAGTGGTTTTTTAGCGGTCACAGATACGCAGTATTTT
CDR3aa: CASGFLAVTDTQYF
d_gene: -
j_gene: TRBJ2-3
v_gene: TRBV12-5
abundance: -

CDR3nt: TGTGCCAGCAGTTACCCGGACAGGGACTATGGCTACACCTTC
CDR3aa: CASSYPDRDYGYTF
d_gene: TRBD1
j_gene: TRBJ1-2
v_gene: TRBV6-2/TRBV6-3
abundance: -

CDR3nt: TGCGCCAGCATCGAGGGGACAGGGGGCAGGGGGTGGTACAATGAGCAGTTCTTC
CDR3aa: CASIEGTGGRGWYNEQFF
d_gene: TRBD1
j_gene: TRBJ2-1
v_gene: TRBV5-1
abundance: -

CDR3nt: TGTGCCAGCAGCCAAAGGACAGGGGCCACAAGGAGTGGCTACACCTTC
CDR3aa: CASSQRTGATRSGYTF
d_gene: TRBD1
j_gene: TRBJ1-2
v_gene: TRBV7-8
abundance: -

CDR3nt: TGTGCCACCAGTGACAAGACAGGGGGCAATAGGGATACGCAGTATTTT
CDR3aa: CATSDKTGGNRDTQYF
d_gene: TRBD1
j_gene: TRBJ2-3
v_gene: TRBV24-1
abundance: -

CDR3nt: TGTGCCTGGAGGACGGGAGGGGGGCTCGCAGATACGCAGTATTTT
CDR3aa: CAWRTGGGLADTQYF
d_gene: TRBD2
j_gene: TRBJ2-3
v_gene: TRBV30
abundance: -